The rows below give T cell receptor beta chains drawn from one sample of a study of blood T cell repertoires in COVID-19. The method was immunoSEQ multiplex PCR; TCRdb's version includes in-frame clones alone and lacks a portion of them. The sample consists of 150,000 to 200,000 clones, approximately 80% of them appearing once. Sequencing was carried out using peripheral blood. These receptors came from a woman over 75 with acute or convalescent COVID-19. Each CDR3 is given without its conserved first and last residue. The order of the fields is V gene, J gene, CDR3 protein.

V gene: TRBV5-6
J gene: TRBJ2-5
CDR3 protein: ASSSWTSGSLGTQY

V gene: TRBV20-1
J gene: TRBJ2-3
CDR3 protein: SVLGADTQY

V gene: TRBV24-1
J gene: TRBJ2-4
CDR3 protein: ATRGATRGIQY

V gene: TRBV27
J gene: TRBJ2-7
CDR3 protein: ASSSRTSGRIYEQY

V gene: TRBV18
J gene: TRBJ1-4
CDR3 protein: ASSPPGGGEKLF

V gene: TRBV6-1
J gene: TRBJ1-1
CDR3 protein: ASSEGTGGKVGNTEAF

V gene: TRBV3-1/TRBV3-2
J gene: TRBJ2-3
CDR3 protein: ASSHGLVQGTDTQY

V gene: TRBV5-1
J gene: TRBJ1-2
CDR3 protein: ASSFRVFNYGYT

V gene: TRBV6-5
J gene: TRBJ2-1
CDR3 protein: ASRPLAGDHNEQF

V gene: TRBV12-3/TRBV12-4
J gene: TRBJ1-4
CDR3 protein: ASTDQRGEKLF

V gene: TRBV9
J gene: TRBJ2-7
CDR3 protein: ASSVGTSGTYEQY

V gene: TRBV28
J gene: TRBJ1-1
CDR3 protein: ASIRGGLNTEAF

V gene: TRBV5-1
J gene: TRBJ2-2
CDR3 protein: ASSLAGGGRDGELF

V gene: TRBV7-2
J gene: TRBJ2-7
CDR3 protein: ASSQGTSGVKQY

V gene: TRBV18
J gene: TRBJ1-1
CDR3 protein: ASSPPGRSDMNTEAF

V gene: TRBV2
J gene: TRBJ1-1
CDR3 protein: ASKTVMNTEAF

V gene: TRBV30
J gene: TRBJ1-1
CDR3 protein: AWKRRARNPEAF

V gene: TRBV7-2
J gene: TRBJ1-5
CDR3 protein: ASSLTQDSNQPQH

V gene: TRBV29-1
J gene: TRBJ1-2
CDR3 protein: SVDNRDGYT

V gene: TRBV6-1
J gene: TRBJ2-7
CDR3 protein: ASSEGTGGSYEQY

V gene: TRBV5-1
J gene: TRBJ1-1
CDR3 protein: ASSLASGQVATEAF

V gene: TRBV21-1
J gene: TRBJ1-4
CDR3 protein: ASSKSPGQERIATNEKLF

V gene: TRBV2
J gene: TRBJ1-5
CDR3 protein: ASSEPGQGNQPQH

V gene: TRBV4-1
J gene: TRBJ1-1
CDR3 protein: ASSQGRDVEAF

V gene: TRBV18
J gene: TRBJ2-7
CDR3 protein: ASSPGTGGRYEQY

V gene: TRBV7-3
J gene: TRBJ2-2
CDR3 protein: ASSFTGGSTGELF

V gene: TRBV2
J gene: TRBJ2-1
CDR3 protein: ASSISILRSSYNEQF

V gene: TRBV5-1
J gene: TRBJ1-2
CDR3 protein: ASFIQGGGYT

V gene: TRBV29-1
J gene: TRBJ1-1
CDR3 protein: SVEGQGGGEAF

V gene: TRBV19
J gene: TRBJ1-3
CDR3 protein: ASGAVSSGNTIY

V gene: TRBV5-5
J gene: TRBJ2-2
CDR3 protein: ASSRSSGEYTGELF

V gene: TRBV5-6
J gene: TRBJ1-2
CDR3 protein: ASILTGTPAGYGYT

V gene: TRBV18
J gene: TRBJ1-5
CDR3 protein: ASSAGTGALGQPQH

V gene: TRBV11-2
J gene: TRBJ2-3
CDR3 protein: ASSLDRGDTDTQY

V gene: TRBV19
J gene: TRBJ1-2
CDR3 protein: ASRTGQNDGYT

V gene: TRBV6-5
J gene: TRBJ1-1
CDR3 protein: ASSLIRSSEAF

V gene: TRBV2
J gene: TRBJ1-1
CDR3 protein: ASSELGQGNTEAF

V gene: TRBV28
J gene: TRBJ2-7
CDR3 protein: ASSPTSLAGGYEQY

V gene: TRBV6-5
J gene: TRBJ1-1
CDR3 protein: ASIKTGNTEAF

V gene: TRBV28
J gene: TRBJ1-6
CDR3 protein: ASSLTGQLNSPLH

V gene: TRBV4-1
J gene: TRBJ2-2
CDR3 protein: ASRPGERGYTGELF

V gene: TRBV3-1/TRBV3-2
J gene: TRBJ1-1
CDR3 protein: ASSQSHLGTEAF

V gene: TRBV30
J gene: TRBJ1-1
CDR3 protein: AWSEQNTEAF

V gene: TRBV4-1
J gene: TRBJ2-5
CDR3 protein: ASSYRGIGETQY

V gene: TRBV5-1
J gene: TRBJ2-5
CDR3 protein: ASSPFSAGVQETQY

V gene: TRBV4-1
J gene: TRBJ2-1
CDR3 protein: ASSQDLGAGASYNEQF

V gene: TRBV6-1
J gene: TRBJ1-2
CDR3 protein: ASSYEPGGYT

V gene: TRBV2
J gene: TRBJ1-4
CDR3 protein: ASSEAGRYNEKLF

V gene: TRBV2
J gene: TRBJ1-1
CDR3 protein: ASSPGTGGLNTEAF

V gene: TRBV7-2
J gene: TRBJ2-3
CDR3 protein: ASSLFQKQDTQY

V gene: TRBV11-2
J gene: TRBJ2-7
CDR3 protein: ASSSSGGGYYEQY

V gene: TRBV6-5
J gene: TRBJ1-2
CDR3 protein: ATGRGEGYGYT